This T cell receptor beta chain was found in a study of blood T cell repertoires in COVID-19. About the study: From T cells, B-cell-depleted T cells, or PBMCs came the material, which was cDNA or gDNA.

This clone occurred once. Researchers sorted participants into cohorts using their self-reported clinical history. What the recovered Cohort 3 donors had was two negative PCRs, clearance, or symptom resolution. The CDR3 loop spans 13 amino acids. Looked up from germline, CDR1 is SGHDN and CDR2 is FVKESK. The V end lost 4 bases, the J end lost 2 bases, and 8 bases lay between the germline ends. TCRdb's copy holds only in-frame clones and misses some; the assay was immunoSEQ multiplex PCR. The sample has approximately 300,000 clones; approximately 83% are singletons. The sequence derives from a young woman who had recovered from COVID-19. The V gene is TRBV14, the J gene TRBJ1-2; the D gene is possibly TRBD1 (5 bases). The sequenced material came from PBMCs or T cells enriched from blood (not recorded which). CDR3 DNA: TGTGCCAGCAGCCGCGACAGCAACTATGGCTACACCTTC. Residues: CASSRDSNYGYTF.